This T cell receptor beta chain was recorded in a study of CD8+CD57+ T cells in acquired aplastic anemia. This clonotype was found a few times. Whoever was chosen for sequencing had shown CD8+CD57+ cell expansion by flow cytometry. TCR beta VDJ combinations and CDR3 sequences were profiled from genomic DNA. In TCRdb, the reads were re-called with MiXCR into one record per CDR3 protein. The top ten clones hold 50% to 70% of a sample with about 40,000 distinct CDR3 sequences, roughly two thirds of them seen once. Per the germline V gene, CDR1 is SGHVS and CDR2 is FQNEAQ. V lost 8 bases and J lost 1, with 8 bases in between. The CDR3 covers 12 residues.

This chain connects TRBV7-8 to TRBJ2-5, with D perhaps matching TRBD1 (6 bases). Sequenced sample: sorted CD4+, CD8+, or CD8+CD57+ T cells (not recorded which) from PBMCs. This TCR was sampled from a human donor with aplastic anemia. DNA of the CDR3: TGTGCCAGCGGGACAAGCCAAGAGACCCAGTACTTC. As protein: CASGTSQETQYF. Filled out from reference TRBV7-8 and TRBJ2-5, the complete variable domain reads GAGVSQSPRYKVAKRGQDVALRCDPISGHVSLFWYQQALGQGPEFLTYFQNEAQLDKSGLPSDRFFAERPEGSVSTLKIQRTQQEDSAVYLCASGTSQETQYFGPGTRLLVL.